A single sample is the source of the 20 T cell receptor beta chains below, sequenced in a study of T cells after yellow fever vaccination. TCRdb independently ran MiXCR on the 5' RACE reads; one entry per CDR3 protein. The profile shows some 300,000 distinct CDR3 sequences, about 7.8% of them singletons. Source: PBMCs, taken about 41 days after the first yellow fever vaccination. All receptors come from a man in his late teens or twenties who received the YFV17D yellow fever vaccine.

This clonotype was detected ten times or more. This sequence joins TRBV5-1 and TRBJ1-1, with D possibly TRBD1 on 6 matching bases. Per germline, CDR1 SGHRS and CDR2 YFSETQ. V gave up 7 bases and J gave up 1 base, with 14 bases separating them. The CDR3 runs to 14 residues. The CDR3 DNA reads TGCGCCAGCGGACCTGACAGGACGAACACTGAAGCTTTCTTT. Translated, it gives CASGPDRTNTEAFF.

The gene calls are TRBV7-2 and TRBJ1-1, with D hard to call. CDR3 length: 14 residues. Trimming pared 3 bases from V and 3 bases from J, leaving 11 bases between. CDR1 SGHTA and CDR2 FQGNSA come from the germline V gene. Written as DNA, the CDR3 is TGTGCCAGCAGCTTTTTGGCAGGAGACACTGAAGCTTTCTTT. Its protein product is CASSFLAGDTEAFF.

The V call is TRBV4-1, the J call TRBJ2-7; no firm D call. The CDR3 extends over 15 amino acids. Trimming left V 0 bases short and J 2 bases short, with 11 bases between. The germline gives CDR1 MGHRA, CDR2 YSYEKL. The CDR3 DNA sequence: TGCGCCAGCAGCCAAGATCTACCCAGTGCCTACGAGCAGTACTTC. Translated, it gives CASSQDLPSAYEQYF.

This clonotype was seen a handful of times. V is TRBV4-2 and J is TRBJ2-3, with D perhaps matching TRBD1 (6 bases). CDR1 LGHNA and CDR2 YNFKEQ come from the germline V gene. Trimming removed 1 base from V and 4 bases from J, with 12 bases in between. This CDR3 has 15 residues. The CDR3, as DNA: TGTGCCAGCAGCCAAGGTGGGGGCCCCGCAGATACGCAGTATTTT. This codes for CASSQGGGPADTQYF.

The V call is TRBV11-3, the J call TRBJ1-6; perhaps TRBD1 as D (5 bases). Looked up from germline, CDR1 is SGHNT and CDR2 is YENEEA. Trimming shortened V by 3 bases and J by 9 bases, and 12 bases separated the two germline ends. The length of the CDR3 is 14 residues. The CDR3 bases are TGTGCCAGCAGCTTGGGAGGGGCGCGTTCACCCCTCCACTTT. Its translation is CASSLGGARSPLHF.

In its sample, this clonotype was seen a few times. The V and J genes are TRBV18 and TRBJ1-3; D is ambiguous. V was clipped by 0 bases and J by 0 bases, with 6 bases between them. The CDR3 is 15 residues long. The germline gives CDR1 KGHSH, CDR2 LQKENI. The CDR3 DNA reads TGTGCCAGCTCACCACCCCATAGCTCTGGAAACACCATATATTTT. Protein sequence: CASSPPHSSGNTIYF.

This clonotype was observed a few times. This chain joins TRBV15 and TRBJ2-2, with D uncertain. The CDR3 totals 14 residues. Germline V CDR1 and CDR2: LNHNV, YYDKDF (reference sequence). The V end was cut by 5 bases, the J end by 0 bases, with 7 bases between. Written as DNA, the CDR3 is TGTGCCACCAGCGCAACTCCGAACACCGGGGAGCTGTTTTTT. Translating gives CATSATPNTGELFF.

The rearrangement joins TRBV6-1 to TRBJ1-1; maybe TRBD1 (6 bases). V lost 7 bases to trimming and J lost 3 bases, with 12 bases between them. The CDR3 runs 13 residues. Germline CDR1 reads MNHNS; CDR2 reads SASEGT. The CDR3 is CASNPGAYTEAFF. In DNA form, the CDR3 reads TGTGCCAGCAATCCAGGGGCGTACACTGAAGCTTTCTTT.

This clonotype occurred a few times. The chain has TRBV27 and TRBJ2-1; D call uncertain. This CDR3 spans 15 amino acids. CDR1 MNHEY and CDR2 SMNVEV come from the germline V gene (reference sequence). V dropped 3 bases and J dropped 0 bases, with 9 bases sitting between them. CDR3 in amino acids: CASSFVGSSYNEQFF. The CDR3 DNA reads as TGTGCCAGCAGTTTCGTGGGAAGCTCCTACAATGAGCAGTTCTTC.

V gene TRBV5-1 combines with J gene TRBJ2-1; 12 nucleotides line up with TRBD2. CDR1 is SGHRS and CDR2 is YFSETQ in the germline V gene. This CDR3 spans 19 amino acids. Losses at the gene ends were 5 bases for V and 0 bases for J; bases not matched to a gene: 12. The CDR3, as DNA: TGCGCCAGCAGACCCGGACTAGCGGGGCCTTATAGCTCCTACAATGAGCAGTTCTTC. Translating gives CASRPGLAGPYSSYNEQFF. Full variable domain (remainder filled in from reference TRBV5-1 and TRBJ2-1): KAGVTQTPRYLIKTRGQQVTLSCSPISGHRSVSWYQQTPGQGLQFLFEYFSETQRNKGNFPGRFSGRQFSNSRSEMNVSTLELGDSALYLCASRPGLAGPYSSYNEQFFGPGTRLTVL.

This clonotype was seen ten or more times. The chain joins TRBV11-2 to TRBJ2-1, with D perhaps given as TRBD1 or TRBD2 (5 bases each). Trimming pared 5 bases from V and 9 bases from J, leaving 14 bases between. CDR3 length: 13 residues. CDR1 and CDR2 from the germline V gene are SGHAT and FQNNGV. The CDR3 DNA sequence: TGTGCCAGCAGCCGACCCCCGGGGCCTGAGCAGTTCTTC. This encodes CASSRPPGPEQFF.

This clonotype was found a few times. V is TRBV5-1 and J is TRBJ1-2; D uncertain. This CDR3 is 16 amino acids long. Germline V gene lookup returns CDR1 SGHRS and CDR2 YFSETQ. With 0 bases removed from V and 5 bases from J, the gap between germline ends came to 17 bases. CDR3 coding DNA: TGCGCCAGCAGCTTGGAACCGACAACAAGTTTATATGGCTACACCTTC. This codes for CASSLEPTTSLYGYTF.

The chain combines TRBV7-9 with TRBJ2-7; D is unclear. Germline V gene data show CDR1 as SEHNR and CDR2 as FQNEAQ (reference sequence). V lost 1 base to trimming and J lost 6 bases, with 13 bases between them. The CDR3 loop spans 14 amino acids. CDR3 in amino acids: CASSLDGQPAEQYV. The CDR3 nucleotides are TGTGCCAGCAGCTTAGACGGTCAGCCTGCCGAGCAGTACGTC.

This chain links TRBV7-2 with TRBJ2-1; no reliable D call. V was pared by 7 bases and J by 4 bases, with 11 bases between. CDR1 and CDR2 (germline): SGHTA, FQGNSA. This CDR3 contains 13 residues. The CDR3 here is CASNPTLYNEQFF. CDR3 nucleotide sequence: TGTGCCAGCAACCCGACACTATACAATGAGCAGTTCTTC.

This clonotype was picked up many times. This sequence joins TRBV9 and TRBJ1-1, with TRBD1 as a possible D gene (5 bases). V lost 0 bases and J lost 4, with 13 bases in between. Germline V gene lookup returns CDR1 SGDLS and CDR2 YYNGEE. The CDR3 is 15 residues long. Here the CDR3 DNA reads TGTGCCAGCAGCGTAGCTCCAAAGGGGACCACTGAAGCTTTCTTT. The encoded protein is CASSVAPKGTTEAFF.

The chain combines TRBV28 with TRBJ2-1, with a tentative D call TRBD2 (6 bases). The CDR3 covers 13 residues. V lost 3 bases, J lost 7 bases, and 10 bases lay in between. CDR1 is MDHEN, CDR2 SYDVKM, per germline. CDR3 sequence: CASSFVGGNEQFF. The CDR3 nucleotides read TGTGCCAGCAGTTTCGTTGGGGGGAATGAGCAGTTCTTC.

V and J are TRBV9 and TRBJ2-7; the D call may be TRBD1 or TRBD2 (5 bases each). Per germline, CDR1 SGDLS and CDR2 YYNGEE. The V end was cut by 2 bases, the J end by 2 bases, with 11 bases between. The CDR3 spans 14 residues. The CDR3 loop reads CASSVAVGAYEQYF. CDR3 coding DNA: TGTGCCAGCAGCGTCGCTGTGGGGGCCTACGAGCAGTACTTC.

This clonotype was found many times. The genes are TRBV7-2 and TRBJ2-5, with D perhaps matching TRBD1 (6 bases). This CDR3 has 14 amino acids. CDR1 and CDR2 from the germline V gene are SGHTA and FQGNSA. Trimming stripped 4 bases from V and 2 bases from J, with 11 bases between. The CDR3 bases are TGTGCCAGCAGCTACCGGGACAAACAAGAGACCCAGTACTTC. Translation gives CASSYRDKQETQYF.

This clonotype was seen more than once but under ten times. The gene calls are TRBV4-1 and TRBJ2-5, with a possible D match to TRBD2 (5 bases). Trimming removed 4 bases from V and 0 bases from J, with 15 bases in between. This CDR3 has 16 residues. Per the germline V gene, CDR1 is MGHRA and CDR2 is YSYEKL. The CDR3 DNA follows: TGCGCCAGCAGCCCGCAGCGGTGGAAGTACCAAGAGACCCAGTACTTC. Protein product: CASSPQRWKYQETQYF.

This clonotype showed up just a few times. The chain couples TRBV5-1 to TRBJ1-1, with unresolved D. Trimming pared 4 bases from V and 0 bases from J, leaving 10 bases between. Germline V CDR1 and CDR2: SGHRS, YFSETQ. The CDR3 covers 14 residues. The CDR3 protein is CASSRLVMNTEAFF. The CDR3 DNA sequence: TGCGCCAGCAGCCGATTAGTCATGAACACTGAAGCTTTCTTT.